This TCR beta chain was found in a study of cytomegalovirus exposure and HLA in healthy donors. The CDR3 is 14 residues long. Germline CDR1 SGDLS, CDR2 YYNGEE. Trimming removed 0 bases from V and 3 bases from J; junction bases left unmatched: 2. Study-level results: In a later analysis, most CMV-associated TCR beta chains appeared HLA-restricted. Researchers reportedly found TCR beta sequences accurately predicted most subjects' HLA-A and HLA-B alleles. DRB1 showed the most TCR associations and HLA-C the fewest in a later analysis, as rates varied by HLA locus.

Use of 60 Vbeta and 13 Jbeta primers characterized the PCR. Sequencing was performed with immunoSEQ multiplex PCR; in TCRdb, only in-frame clones are kept and a portion is missing. Altogether fewer than 200,000 clones are present, roughly 79% being singletons, with the ten largest covering roughly 1.3%. This clone was detected only a few times. Its specificity is not known. The chain uses TRBV9 and TRBJ2-7; 8 bases agree with TRBD2. This TCR derives from a man aged 25 to 45 in good health and CMV-seronegative. The sequencing sample was made of PBMCs. The CDR3 DNA is TGTGCCAGCAGCGTAGGGACTAGCTTCTACGAGCAGTACTTC. Encoded protein: CASSVGTSFYEQYF.